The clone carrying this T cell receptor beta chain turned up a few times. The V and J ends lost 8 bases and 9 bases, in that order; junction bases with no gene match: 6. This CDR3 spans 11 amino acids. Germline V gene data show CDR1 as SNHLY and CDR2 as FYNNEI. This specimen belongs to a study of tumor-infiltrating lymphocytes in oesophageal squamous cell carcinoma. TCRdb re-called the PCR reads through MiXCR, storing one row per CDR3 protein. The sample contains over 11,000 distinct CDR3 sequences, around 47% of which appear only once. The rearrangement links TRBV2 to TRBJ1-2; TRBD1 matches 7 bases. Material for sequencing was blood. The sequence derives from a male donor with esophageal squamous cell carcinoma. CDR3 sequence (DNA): TGTGCCAGCTGGGACAGTCAGAGCTACACCTTC. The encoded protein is CASWDSQSYTF.